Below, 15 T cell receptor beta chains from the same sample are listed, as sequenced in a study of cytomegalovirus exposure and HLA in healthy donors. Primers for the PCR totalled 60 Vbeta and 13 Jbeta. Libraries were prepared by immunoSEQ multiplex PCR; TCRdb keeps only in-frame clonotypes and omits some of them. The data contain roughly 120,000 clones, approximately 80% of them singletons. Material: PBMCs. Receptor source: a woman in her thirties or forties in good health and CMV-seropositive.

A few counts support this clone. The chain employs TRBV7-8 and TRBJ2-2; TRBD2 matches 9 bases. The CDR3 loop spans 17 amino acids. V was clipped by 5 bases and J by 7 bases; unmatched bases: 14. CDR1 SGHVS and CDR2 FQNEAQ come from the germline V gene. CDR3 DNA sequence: TGTGCCAGCAGCCCGGGGGGCGGGAGGGCCTCGGGCGGGGAGCTGTTTTTT. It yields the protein CASSPGGGRASGGELFF.

The CDR3 nucleotides are TGTGCCATCAGTGGGGGGGACAGAGACGAGACCCAGTACTTC. Its translation: CAISGGDRDETQYF. This chain joins TRBV10-3 and TRBJ2-5, with D tentatively TRBD1 (7 bases). The ends were cut back, 4 bases at V and 5 bases at J, with 14 bases in the middle. The CDR3 sequence is 14 residues long. Per the germline V gene, CDR1 is ENHRY and CDR2 is SYGVKD.

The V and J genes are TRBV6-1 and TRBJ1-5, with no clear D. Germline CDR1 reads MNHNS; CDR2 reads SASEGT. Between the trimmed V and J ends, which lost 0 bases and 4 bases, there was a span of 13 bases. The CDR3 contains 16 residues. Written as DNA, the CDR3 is TGTGCCAGCAGTGAAGCAAGCGGCAGTCCTAATCAGCCCCAGCATTTT. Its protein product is CASSEASGSPNQPQHF.

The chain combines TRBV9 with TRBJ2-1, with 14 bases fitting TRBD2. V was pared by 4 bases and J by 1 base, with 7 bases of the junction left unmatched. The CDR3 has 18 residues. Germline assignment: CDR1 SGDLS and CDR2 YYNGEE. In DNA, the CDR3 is TGTGCCAGCAGCAAGGGACTAGCGGGAGAGATTTCCTACAATGAGCAGTTCTTC. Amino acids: CASSKGLAGEISYNEQFF. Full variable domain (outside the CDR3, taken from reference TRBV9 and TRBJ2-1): DSGVTQTPKHLITATGQRVTLRCSPRSGDLSVYWYQQSLDQGLQFLIQYYNGEERAKGNILERFSAQQFPDLHSELNLSSLELGDSALYFCASSKGLAGEISYNEQFFGPGTRLTVL.

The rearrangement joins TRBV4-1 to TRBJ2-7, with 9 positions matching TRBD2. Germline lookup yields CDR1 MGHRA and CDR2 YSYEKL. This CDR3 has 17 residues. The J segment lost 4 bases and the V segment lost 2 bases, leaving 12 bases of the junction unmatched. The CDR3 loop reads CASSQKGAAGGPYEQYF. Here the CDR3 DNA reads TGCGCCAGCAGCCAAAAGGGTGCGGCGGGAGGGCCGTACGAGCAGTACTTC.

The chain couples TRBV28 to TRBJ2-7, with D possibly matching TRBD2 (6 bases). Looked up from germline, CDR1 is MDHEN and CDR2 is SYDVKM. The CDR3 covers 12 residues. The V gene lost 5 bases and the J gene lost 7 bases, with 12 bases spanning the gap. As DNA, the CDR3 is TGTGCCAGCAGTCCCCTCGGGGGTGAGCAGTACTTC. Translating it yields CASSPLGGEQYF.

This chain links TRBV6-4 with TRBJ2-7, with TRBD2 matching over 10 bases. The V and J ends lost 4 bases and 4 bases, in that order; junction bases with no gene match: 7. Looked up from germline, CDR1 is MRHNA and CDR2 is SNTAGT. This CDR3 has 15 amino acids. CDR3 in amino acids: CASSALAGAGYEQYF. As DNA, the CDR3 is TGTGCCAGCAGTGCTCTAGCGGGAGCCGGGTACGAGCAGTACTTC.

CDR3 coding DNA: TGTGCCAGCAGCCCTAGCGGCATCCCCAGCTCCTACGAGCAGTACTTC. It is translated as CASSPSGIPSSYEQYF. The chain carries TRBV21-1 and TRBJ2-7; TRBD2 is taken as the D call from the table, unchecked against the DNA. TRBV21-1 counts as a pseudogene. The CDR3 has 16 amino acids.

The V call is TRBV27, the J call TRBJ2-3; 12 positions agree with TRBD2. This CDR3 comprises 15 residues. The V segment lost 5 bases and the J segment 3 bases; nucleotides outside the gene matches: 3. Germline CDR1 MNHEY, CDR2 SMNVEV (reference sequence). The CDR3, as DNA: TGTGCCAGCAGTAAGACTAGCGGGAGAACAGATACGCAGTATTTT. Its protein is CASSKTSGRTDTQYF.

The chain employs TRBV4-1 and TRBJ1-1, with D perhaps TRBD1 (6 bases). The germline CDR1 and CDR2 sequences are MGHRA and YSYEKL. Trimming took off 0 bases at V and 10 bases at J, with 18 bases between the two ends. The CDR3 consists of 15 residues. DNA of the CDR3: TGCGCCAGCAGCCAAGATCATACAGGGCGTTATGGAGCTTTCTTT. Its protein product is CASSQDHTGRYGAFF.

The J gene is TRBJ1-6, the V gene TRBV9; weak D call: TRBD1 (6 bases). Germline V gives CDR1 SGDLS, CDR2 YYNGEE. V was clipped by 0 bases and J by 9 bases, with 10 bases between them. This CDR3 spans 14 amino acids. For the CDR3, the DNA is TGTGCCAGCAGCGTAGATCACAGGGCTTCACCCCTCCACTTT. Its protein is CASSVDHRASPLHF.

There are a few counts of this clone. The CDR3 loop reads CASSHDSREKLFF. The CDR3 DNA is TGTGCCAGCAGCCATGACAGCCGGGAAAAACTGTTTTTT. The V and J genes are TRBV13 and TRBJ1-4; D perhaps matches TRBD1 (5 bases). This CDR3 contains 13 residues. From germline, CDR1 is PRHDT and CDR2 FYEKMQ (reference sequence). V dropped 5 bases and J dropped 8 bases, with 12 bases sitting between them.

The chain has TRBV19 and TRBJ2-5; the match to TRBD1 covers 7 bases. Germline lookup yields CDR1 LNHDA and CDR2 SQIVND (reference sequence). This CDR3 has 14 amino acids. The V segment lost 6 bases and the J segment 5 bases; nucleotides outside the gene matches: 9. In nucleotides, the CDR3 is TGTGCCAGTAGCCGACAGGGTCGGTTCGAGACCCAGTACTTC. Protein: CASSRQGRFETQYF.

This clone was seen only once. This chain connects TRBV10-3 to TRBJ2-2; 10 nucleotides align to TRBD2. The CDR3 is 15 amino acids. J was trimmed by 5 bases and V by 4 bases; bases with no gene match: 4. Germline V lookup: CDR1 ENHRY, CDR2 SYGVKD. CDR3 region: CAISGSGRGTGELFF. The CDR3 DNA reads TGTGCCATCAGTGGGAGCGGGAGGGGAACCGGGGAGCTGTTTTTT.

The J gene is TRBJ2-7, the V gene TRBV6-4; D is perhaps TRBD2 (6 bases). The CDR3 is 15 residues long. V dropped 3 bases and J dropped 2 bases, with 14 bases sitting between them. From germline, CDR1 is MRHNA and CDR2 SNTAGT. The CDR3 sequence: CASSEGASAAYEQYF. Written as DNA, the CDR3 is TGTGCCAGCAGTGAGGGAGCTAGCGCGGCCTACGAGCAGTACTTC.